This paragraph reports one T cell receptor beta chain. Its antigen is not identified. The treatment: 15 to 20 received Ad26.COV2.S at low or high dose, single or two shots; 5 received placebo; per-sample allocation not given. Sampling happened 63 days after the first vaccine or placebo injection. In Boston, the donor was an adult between 18-55 years of age. This sample was taken from a study of Ad26.COV2.S vaccination and SARS-CoV-2 variants. General study findings and limits: Non-spike TCR breadth did not differ much between vaccine and placebo recipients. Analyses of TCR breadth and depth may have underestimated total T cell responses. The breadth of spike-specific CD8+ and CD4+ T cell responses after vaccination was reportedly substantial.

V lost 1 base and J 7 bases, leaving 12 bases between the germline ends. The germline CDR1 and CDR2 sequences are SGHTS and YDEGEE. The CDR3 has 13 residues. Assay: immunoSEQ multiplex PCR; the TCRdb copy retains only in-frame clones and omits some. The sample includes approximately 240,000 clones, 88% of them seen just once. This rearrangement joins TRBV5-8 to TRBJ2-7, with TRBD2 as a possible D gene (5 bases). The clonotype was recovered from a person between 18 and 60 years old who received the Ad26.COV2.S COVID-19 vaccine or a placebo. The specimen comprised peripheral blood, sampled in a trial of Ad26.COV2.S vaccine versus placebo. The CDR3 DNA follows: TGTGCCAGCAGCTTGTCTGAGGGTTATGAGCAGTACTTC. It codes for CASSLSEGYEQYF. The whole variable domain, remainder taken from reference TRBV5-8 and TRBJ2-7, is EAGVTQSPTHLIKTRGQQATLRCSPISGHTSVYWYQQALGLGLQFLLWYDEGEERNRGNFPPRFSGRQFPNYSSELNVNALELEDSALYLCASSLSEGYEQYFGPGTRLTVT.